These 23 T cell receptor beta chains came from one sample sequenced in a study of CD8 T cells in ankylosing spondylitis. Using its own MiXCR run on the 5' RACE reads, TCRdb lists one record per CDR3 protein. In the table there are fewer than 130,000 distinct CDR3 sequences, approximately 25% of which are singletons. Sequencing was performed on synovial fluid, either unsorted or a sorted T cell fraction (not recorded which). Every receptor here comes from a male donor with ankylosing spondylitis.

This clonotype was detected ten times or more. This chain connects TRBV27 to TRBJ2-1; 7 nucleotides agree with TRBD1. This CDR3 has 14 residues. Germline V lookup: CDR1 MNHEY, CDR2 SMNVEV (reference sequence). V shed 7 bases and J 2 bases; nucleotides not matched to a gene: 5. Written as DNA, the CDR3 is TGTGCCAGCAACCGGGACAGTACCTACAATGAGCAGTTCTTC. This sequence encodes CASNRDSTYNEQFF.

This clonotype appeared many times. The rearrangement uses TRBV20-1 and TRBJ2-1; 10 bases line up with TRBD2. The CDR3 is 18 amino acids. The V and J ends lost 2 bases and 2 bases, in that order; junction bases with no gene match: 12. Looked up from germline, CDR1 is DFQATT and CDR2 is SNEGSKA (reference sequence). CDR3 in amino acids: CSARPPAGGPGPYNEQFF. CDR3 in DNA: TGCAGTGCTAGACCTCCAGCGGGAGGGCCTGGCCCCTACAATGAGCAGTTCTTC.

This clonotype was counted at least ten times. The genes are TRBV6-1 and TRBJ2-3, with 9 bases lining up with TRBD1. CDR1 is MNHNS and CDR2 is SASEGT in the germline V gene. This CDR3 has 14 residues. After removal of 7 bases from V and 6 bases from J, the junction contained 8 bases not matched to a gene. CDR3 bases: TGTGCCAGCAAACCCGGGACAGGGTCCGATACGCAGTATTTT. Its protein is CASKPGTGSDTQYF.

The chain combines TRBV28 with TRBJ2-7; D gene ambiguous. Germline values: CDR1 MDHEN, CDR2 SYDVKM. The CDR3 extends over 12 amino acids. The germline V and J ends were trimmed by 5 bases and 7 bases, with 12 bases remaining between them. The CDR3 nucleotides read TGTGCCAGCAGTCTCATAGAAGGGGAGCAGTACTTC. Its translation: CASSLIEGEQYF.

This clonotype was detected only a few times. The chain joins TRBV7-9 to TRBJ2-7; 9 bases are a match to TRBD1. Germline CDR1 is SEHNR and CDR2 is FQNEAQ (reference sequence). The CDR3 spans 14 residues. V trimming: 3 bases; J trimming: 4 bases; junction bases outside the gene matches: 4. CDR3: CASSLGGQGYEQYF. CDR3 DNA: TGTGCCAGCAGCTTGGGGGGACAGGGTTACGAGCAGTACTTC.

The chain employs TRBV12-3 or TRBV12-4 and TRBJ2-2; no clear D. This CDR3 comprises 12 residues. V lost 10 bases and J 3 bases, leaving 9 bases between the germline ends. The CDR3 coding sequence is TGTGCCACCCGTGAATACACCGGGGAGCTGTTTTTT. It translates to CATREYTGELFF.

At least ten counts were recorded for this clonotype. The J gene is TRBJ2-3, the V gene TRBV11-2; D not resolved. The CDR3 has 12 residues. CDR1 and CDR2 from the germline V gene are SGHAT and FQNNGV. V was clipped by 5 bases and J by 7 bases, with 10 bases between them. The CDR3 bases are TGTGCCAGCAGCCGAACGTTGAATACGCAGTATTTT. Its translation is CASSRTLNTQYF.

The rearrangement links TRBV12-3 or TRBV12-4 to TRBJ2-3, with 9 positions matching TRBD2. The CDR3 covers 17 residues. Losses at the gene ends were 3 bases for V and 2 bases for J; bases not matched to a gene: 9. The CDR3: CASSLGSSGSFTDTQYF. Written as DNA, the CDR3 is TGTGCCAGCAGTTTGGGAAGTAGCGGGAGTTTCACAGATACGCAGTATTTT.

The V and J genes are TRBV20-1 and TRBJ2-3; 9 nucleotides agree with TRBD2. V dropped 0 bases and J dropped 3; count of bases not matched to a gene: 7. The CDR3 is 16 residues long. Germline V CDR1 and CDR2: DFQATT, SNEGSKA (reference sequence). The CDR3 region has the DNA TGCAGTGCTAGAGATTTGCGCCTAGCGGGAACAGATACGCAGTATTTT. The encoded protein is CSARDLRLAGTDTQYF.

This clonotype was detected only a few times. The CDR3, as DNA: TGTGCCAGCTGGCGGGGTCAGTTAAGCACAGATACGCAGTATTTT. It yields the protein CASWRGQLSTDTQYF. The genes are TRBV5-5 and TRBJ2-3; D perhaps matches TRBD2 (6 bases). Germline lookup yields CDR1 SGHKS and CDR2 YYEKEE (reference sequence). Trimming shortened V by 7 bases and J by 0 bases, and 15 bases separated the two germline ends. The CDR3 covers 15 residues.

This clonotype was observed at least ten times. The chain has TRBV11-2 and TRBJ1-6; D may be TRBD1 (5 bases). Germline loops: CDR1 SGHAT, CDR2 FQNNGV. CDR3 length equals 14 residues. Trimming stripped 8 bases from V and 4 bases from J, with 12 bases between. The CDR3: CASGWDAYNSPLHF. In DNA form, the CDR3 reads TGTGCCAGCGGTTGGGACGCATATAATTCACCCCTCCACTTT.

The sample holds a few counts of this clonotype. The CDR3 reads CASSQRSGRALGNEQFF. The CDR3 DNA is TGTGCCAGCAGCCAAAGGAGCGGGAGGGCCTTGGGCAATGAGCAGTTCTTC. The chain is built from TRBV14 and TRBJ2-1; 10 bases are a match to TRBD2. The ends lost 2 bases at V and 6 bases at J; junction bases unmatched: 10. The germline V gene encodes CDR1 SGHDN and CDR2 FVKESK. This CDR3 comprises 17 residues. The variable domain in full, completed from reference TRBV14 and TRBJ2-1, reads EAGVTQFPSHSVIEKGQTVTLRCDPISGHDNLYWYRRVMGKEIKFLLHFVKESKQDESGMPNNRFLAERTGGTYSTLKVQPAELEDSGVYFCASSQRSGRALGNEQFFGPGTRLTVL.

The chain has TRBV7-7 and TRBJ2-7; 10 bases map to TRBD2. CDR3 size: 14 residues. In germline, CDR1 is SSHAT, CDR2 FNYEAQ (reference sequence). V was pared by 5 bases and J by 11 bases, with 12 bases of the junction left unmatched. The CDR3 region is CASSPSGSTGEKYF. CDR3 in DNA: TGTGCCAGCAGCCCTAGCGGGAGCACGGGGGAGAAGTACTTC.

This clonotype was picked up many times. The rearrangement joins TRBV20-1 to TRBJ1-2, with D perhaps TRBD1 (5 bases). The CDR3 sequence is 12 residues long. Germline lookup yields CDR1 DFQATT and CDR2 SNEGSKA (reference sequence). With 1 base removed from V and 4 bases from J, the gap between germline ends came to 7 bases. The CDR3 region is CSARVGGYGYTF. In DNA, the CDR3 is TGCAGTGCTAGAGTCGGGGGCTATGGCTACACCTTC.

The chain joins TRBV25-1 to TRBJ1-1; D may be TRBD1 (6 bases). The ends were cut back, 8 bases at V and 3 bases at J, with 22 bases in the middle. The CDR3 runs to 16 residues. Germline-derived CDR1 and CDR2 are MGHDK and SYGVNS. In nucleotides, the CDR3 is TGTGCCAGCCTCCCCGCGGGGGGGGCAGGTTACACTGAAGCTTTCTTT. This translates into CASLPAGGAGYTEAFF.

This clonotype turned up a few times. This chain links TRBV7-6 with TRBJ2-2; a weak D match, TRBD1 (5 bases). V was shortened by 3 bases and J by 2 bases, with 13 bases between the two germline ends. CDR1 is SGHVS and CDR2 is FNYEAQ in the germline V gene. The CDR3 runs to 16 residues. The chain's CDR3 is CASSFRQNPNTGELFF. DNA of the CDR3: TGTGCCAGCAGCTTTAGACAGAACCCTAACACCGGGGAGCTGTTTTTT.

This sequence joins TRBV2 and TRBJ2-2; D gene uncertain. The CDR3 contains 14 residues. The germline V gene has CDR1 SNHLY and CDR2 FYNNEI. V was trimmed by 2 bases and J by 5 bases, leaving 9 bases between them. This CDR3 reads CASSELHRTGELFF. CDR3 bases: TGTGCCAGCAGTGAACTCCATAGGACCGGGGAGCTGTTTTTT.

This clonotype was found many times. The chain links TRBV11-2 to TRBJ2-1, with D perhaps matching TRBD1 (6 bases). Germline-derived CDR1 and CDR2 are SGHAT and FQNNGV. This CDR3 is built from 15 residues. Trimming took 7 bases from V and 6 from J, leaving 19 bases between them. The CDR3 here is CASIHMGAGGNEQFF. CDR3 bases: TGTGCCAGCATCCACATGGGGGCTGGGGGCAATGAGCAGTTCTTC. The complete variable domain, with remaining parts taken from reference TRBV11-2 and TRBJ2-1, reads EAGVAQSPRYKIIEKRQSVAFWCNPISGHATLYWYQQILGQGPKLLIQFQNNGVVDDSQLPKDRFSAERLKGVDSTLKIQPAKLEDSAVYLCASIHMGAGGNEQFFGPGTRLTVL.

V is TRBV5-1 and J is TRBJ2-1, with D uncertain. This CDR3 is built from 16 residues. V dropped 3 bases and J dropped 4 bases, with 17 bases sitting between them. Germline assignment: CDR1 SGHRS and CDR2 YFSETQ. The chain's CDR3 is CASSSRFVFQYNEQFF. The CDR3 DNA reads TGCGCCAGCAGCTCCCGGTTCGTCTTCCAATACAATGAGCAGTTCTTC. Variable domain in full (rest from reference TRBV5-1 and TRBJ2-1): KAGVTQTPRYLIKTRGQQVTLSCSPISGHRSVSWYQQTPGQGLQFLFEYFSETQRNKGNFPGRFSGRQFSNSRSEMNVSTLELGDSALYLCASSSRFVFQYNEQFFGPGTRLTVL.

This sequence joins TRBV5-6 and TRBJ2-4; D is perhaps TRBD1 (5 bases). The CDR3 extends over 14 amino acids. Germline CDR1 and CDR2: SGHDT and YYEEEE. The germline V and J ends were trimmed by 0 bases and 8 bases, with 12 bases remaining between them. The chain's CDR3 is CASSLGQPRDIQYF. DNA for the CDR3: TGTGCCAGCAGCTTGGGACAGCCCCGGGACATTCAGTACTTC. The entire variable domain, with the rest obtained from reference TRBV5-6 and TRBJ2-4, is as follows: DAGVTQSPTHLIKTRGQQVTLRCSPKSGHDTVSWYQQALGQGPQFIFQYYEEEERQRGNFPDRFSGHQFPNYSSELNVNALLLGDSALYLCASSLGQPRDIQYFGAGTRLSVL.

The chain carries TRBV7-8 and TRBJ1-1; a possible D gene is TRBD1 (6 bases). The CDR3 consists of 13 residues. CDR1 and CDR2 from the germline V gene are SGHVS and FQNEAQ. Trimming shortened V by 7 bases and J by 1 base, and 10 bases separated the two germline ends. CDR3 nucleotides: TGTGCCAGCAAATGGGGGGCGAACACTGAAGCTTTCTTT. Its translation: CASKWGANTEAFF. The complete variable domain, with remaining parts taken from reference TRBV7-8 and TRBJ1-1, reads GAGVSQSPRYKVAKRGQDVALRCDPISGHVSLFWYQQALGQGPEFLTYFQNEAQLDKSGLPSDRFFAERPEGSVSTLKIQRTQQEDSAVYLCASKWGANTEAFFGQGTRLTVV.

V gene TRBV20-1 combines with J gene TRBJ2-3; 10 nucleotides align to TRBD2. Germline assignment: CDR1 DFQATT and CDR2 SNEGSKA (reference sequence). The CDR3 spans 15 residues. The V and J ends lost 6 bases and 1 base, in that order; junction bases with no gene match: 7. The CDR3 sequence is CSAPTSGKGTDTQYF. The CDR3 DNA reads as TGCAGTGCCCCCACTAGCGGGAAGGGCACAGATACGCAGTATTTT.

Here the CDR3 reads CASSLGIAGLYEQYV. CDR3 DNA sequence: TGTGCCAGCAGCTTAGGTATAGCGGGACTCTACGAGCAGTACGTC. J is TRBJ2-7 and V is TRBV11-2, with 8 bases matching TRBD2. The germline gives CDR1 SGHAT, CDR2 FQNNGV. The CDR3 covers 15 residues. Trimming removed 1 base from V and 3 bases from J; junction bases left unmatched: 5.